This T cell receptor beta chain came from a study of metastatic and nonmetastatic thyroid tumors. Study as a whole: Samples came from malignant and benign thyroid patients, and repertoires were compared across blood and tumor or nodule tissue. Findings and limits, study-wide: Relative to benign nodules, malignant thyroid tumors were reportedly characterized by significantly elevated TCR beta diversity in blood and tumor.

Per the study methods: Variation in CDR3 across clinicopathological groups served as the basis for constructing a distant-metastasis classifier in papillary thyroid cancer. Via MiXCR, TCRdb re-called the PCR reads. TCRdb's processing, not the authors' own work, is the source of the V and J calls. The sample has some 50,000 clones, approximately 24% seen once. Every patient was untreated before thyroid surgery. This clone was seen ten or more times. Antigen specificity is unknown. The CDR3 loop spans 15 amino acids. Trimming removed 6 bases at V and 0 bases at J, with 17 bases between. Germline V gene lookup returns CDR1 DFQATT and CDR2 SNEGSKA (reference sequence).

The chain links TRBV20-1 to TRBJ1-1; D unresolved. This sequence originates from a male donor with papillary thyroid cancer or a benign thyroid nodule (not recorded which). Some clones in this sample may be carry-over from other donors' samples. The sequencing sample was made of blood. The CDR3 region has the DNA TGCAGTGCCCGCCAAGAGCGGAATATGAACACTGAAGCTTTCTTT. Amino acids: CSARQERNMNTEAFF.